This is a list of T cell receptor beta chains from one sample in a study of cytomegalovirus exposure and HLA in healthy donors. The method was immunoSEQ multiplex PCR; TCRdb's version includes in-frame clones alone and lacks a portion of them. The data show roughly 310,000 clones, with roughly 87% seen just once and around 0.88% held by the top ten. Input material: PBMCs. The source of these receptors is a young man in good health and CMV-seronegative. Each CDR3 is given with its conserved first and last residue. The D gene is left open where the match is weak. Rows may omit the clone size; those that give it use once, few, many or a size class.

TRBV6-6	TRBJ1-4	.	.	CASSYDNFNEKLFF	TGTGCCAGCAGTTACGATAACTTCAATGAAAAACTGTTTTTT
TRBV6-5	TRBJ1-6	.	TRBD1	CATKGGTGRSPLHF	TGTGCCACCAAAGGGGGGACAGGTCGGTCACCCCTCCACTTT
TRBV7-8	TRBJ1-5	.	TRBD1	CASSLVTGAVGNSNQPQHF	TGTGCCAGCAGCTTAGTTACAGGGGCCGTGGGGAATAGCAATCAGCCCCAGCATTTT
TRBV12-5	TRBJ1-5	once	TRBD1	CASGLVPTGGDSNQPQHF	TGTGCTAGTGGTTTGGTACCAACAGGGGGTGATAGCAATCAGCCCCAGCATTTT
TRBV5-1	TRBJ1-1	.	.	CASSAPRGNTEAFF	TGCGCCAGCAGCGCCCCCAGGGGGAACACTGAAGCTTTCTTT
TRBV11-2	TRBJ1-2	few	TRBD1	CASSPRTGRYGYTF	TGTGCCAGCAGCCCAAGGACAGGCCGCTATGGCTACACCTTC
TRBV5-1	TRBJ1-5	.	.	CASSPGTFEREPQHF	TGCGCCAGCAGCCCCGGGACATTCGAACGCGAGCCCCAGCATTTT
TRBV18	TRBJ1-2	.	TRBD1	CASSLTGVQGYTF	TGTGCCAGCTCCCTGACAGGGGTGCAGGGCTACACCTTC
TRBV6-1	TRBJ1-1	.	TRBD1	CASSEVGDRSDAFF	TGTGCCAGCAGTGAAGTAGGGGACAGAAGCGACGCTTTCTTT
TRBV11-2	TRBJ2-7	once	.	CASSLDPLYEQYF	TGTGCCAGCAGCTTAGATCCCCTCTACGAGCAGTACTTC
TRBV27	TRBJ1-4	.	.	CASSLFYMGVNEKLFF	TGTGCCAGCAGTTTATTTTACATGGGAGTTAATGAAAAACTGTTTTTT
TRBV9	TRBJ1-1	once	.	CASSVGGRLGRQDTEAFF	TGTGCCAGCAGCGTTGGGGGTCGATTAGGGAGGCAGGACACTGAAGCTTTCTTT
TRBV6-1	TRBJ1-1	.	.	CASIRTGNTEAFF	TGTGCCAGCATTCGAACAGGTAACACTGAAGCTTTCTTT
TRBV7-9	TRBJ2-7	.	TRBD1	CASSPQGDEQYF	TGTGCCAGCAGTCCACAGGGGGACGAGCAGTACTTC
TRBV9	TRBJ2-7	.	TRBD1	CASSAGGQGVLNEQYF	TGTGCCAGCAGCGCCGGAGGACAGGGGGTTCTGAACGAGCAGTACTTC
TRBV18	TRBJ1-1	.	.	CASSPRIRGGEAFF	TGTGCCAGCTCACCCAGAATCAGGGGTGGGGAAGCTTTCTTT
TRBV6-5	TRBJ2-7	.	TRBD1	CASKKGQGVFYEQYF	TGTGCCAGCAAAAAGGGACAGGGGGTCTTCTACGAGCAGTACTTC
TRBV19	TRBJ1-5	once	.	CASSPRRGRSNQPQHF	TGTGCCAGTAGCCCCAGGAGGGGACGGAGCAATCAGCCCCAGCATTTT
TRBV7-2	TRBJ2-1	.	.	CASSPSAGTYNEQFF	TGTGCCAGCAGCCCCTCTGCGGGGACGTACAATGAGCAGTTCTTC
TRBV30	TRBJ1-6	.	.	CAWSERDNSPLHF	TGTGCCTGGAGTGAGAGGGATAATTCACCCCTCCACTTT
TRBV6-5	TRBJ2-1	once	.	CASSANYNEQFF	TGTGCCAGCAGTGCTAACTACAATGAGCAGTTCTTC
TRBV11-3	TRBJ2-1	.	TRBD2	CASSLGAGGSSYNEQFF	TGTGCCAGCAGCTTAGGAGCGGGGGGGAGCTCCTACAATGAGCAGTTCTTC
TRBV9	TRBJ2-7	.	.	CASTPFWGPPYEQYF	TGTGCCAGCACCCCTTTTTGGGGCCCTCCCTACGAGCAGTACTTC
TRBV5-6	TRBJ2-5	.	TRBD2	CASSWGLAGIQETQYF	TGTGCCAGCAGCTGGGGACTAGCGGGGATACAAGAGACCCAGTACTTC
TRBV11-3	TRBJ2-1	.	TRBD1	CASSLGQGSVAKEQFF	TGTGCCAGCAGCTTGGGACAGGGGTCGGTGGCTAAGGAGCAGTTCTTC
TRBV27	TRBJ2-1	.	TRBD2	CASRLTSGGTNEQFF	TGTGCCAGCAGACTAACTAGCGGGGGAACAAATGAGCAGTTCTTC
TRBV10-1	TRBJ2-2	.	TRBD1	CASSHINRDRGDTGELFF	TGCGCCAGCAGTCACATCAACCGGGACAGGGGGGACACCGGGGAGCTGTTTTTT
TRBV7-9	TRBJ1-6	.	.	CASSPPGVGNSPLHF	TGTGCCAGCAGCCCGCCGGGGGTGGGAAATTCACCCCTCCACTTT
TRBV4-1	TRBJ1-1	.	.	CASSQDPLEGQKAEAFF	TGCGCCAGCAGCCAAGATCCGTTGGAAGGACAGAAGGCTGAAGCTTTCTTT
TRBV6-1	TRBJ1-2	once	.	CASRAVYGYTF	TGTGCCAGCAGGGCCGTGTATGGCTACACCTTC
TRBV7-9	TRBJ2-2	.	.	CASRPGHWNTGELFF	TGTGCCAGCAGACCCGGACACTGGAACACCGGGGAGCTGTTTTTT
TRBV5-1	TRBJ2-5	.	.	CASSLGGGEQETQYF	TGCGCCAGCAGCTTGGGAGGGGGGGAGCAAGAGACCCAGTACTTC
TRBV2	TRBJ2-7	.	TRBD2	CASSSGGSREQYF	TGTGCCAGCAGTAGCGGGGGGAGTAGGGAGCAGTACTTC
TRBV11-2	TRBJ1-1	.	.	CASTSSLAVGSNTEAFF	TGTGCCAGCACCTCTAGCTTAGCCGTCGGCTCGAACACTGAAGCTTTCTTT
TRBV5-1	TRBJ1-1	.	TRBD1	CASSLTGGGTEAFF	TGCGCCAGCAGCTTGACAGGGGGTGGCACTGAAGCTTTCTTT
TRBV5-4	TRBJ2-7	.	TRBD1	CASSPDRGWYEQYF	TGTGCCAGCAGCCCAGACAGGGGGTGGTACGAGCAGTACTTC
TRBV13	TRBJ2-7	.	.	CASSQMSSYEQYF	TGTGCCAGCAGCCAAATGAGCTCCTACGAGCAGTACTTC
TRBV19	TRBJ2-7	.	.	CASSAQLTPSYEQYF	TGTGCCAGTAGTGCTCAACTGACACCATCCTACGAGCAGTACTTC
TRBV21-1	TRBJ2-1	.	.	CASSGQGTHNEQFF	TGTGCCAGCAGCGGGCAGGGGACCCACAATGAGCAGTTCTTC
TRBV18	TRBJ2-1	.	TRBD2	CASSLGLAGGDNEQFF	TGTGCCAGCTCACTCGGACTAGCGGGGGGCGACAATGAGCAGTTCTTC
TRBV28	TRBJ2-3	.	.	CASSFGGTDTQYF	TGTGCCAGCAGTTTCGGGGGCACAGATACGCAGTATTTT